Shown below are 16 T cell receptor beta chains from a single sample sequenced in a study of T cell repertoires in cytomegalovirus infection. TCRdb reanalysed the reads using MiXCR and keeps one entry per CDR3 protein. The table records 700,000 to 950,000 distinct CDR3 sequences, 32% of them present only once. Which antigens these TCRs recognize remains unknown. The material sequenced was cultured CD8+ T cells from PBMCs, taken from culture after CMV antigen stimulation. The source of these receptors is a human donor in good health (CMV status not recorded). Some clones in this sample may be carry-over from other donors' samples.

The chain uses TRBV6-5 and TRBJ2-4, with TRBD1 matching over 9 bases. The germline CDR1 and CDR2 sequences are MNHEY and SVGAGI. This CDR3 has 18 residues. The junction had 13 bases not matched to a gene; V was cut back by 4 bases and J by 3 bases. In DNA, the CDR3 is TGTGCCAGCAGTTCTCCGGGACAGGGTGGGTTCGACAAAAACATTCAGTACTTC. Translation gives CASSSPGQGGFDKNIQYF.

The chain joins TRBV5-4 to TRBJ2-1, with 11 bases matching TRBD2. V shed 6 bases and J 3 bases; nucleotides not matched to a gene: 17. CDR3 length: 19 amino acids. Germline CDR1 reads SGHNT; CDR2 reads YYREEE (reference sequence). This chain's CDR3 is CASTLPLAGAGGHYNEQFF. CDR3 nucleotide sequence: TGTGCCAGCACCCTCCCACTAGCGGGGGCCGGGGGACACTACAATGAGCAGTTCTTC.

This clonotype was found a few times. The V and J genes are TRBV4-1 and TRBJ1-3; D remains unclear. Looked up from germline, CDR1 is MGHRA and CDR2 is YSYEKL. Between the trimmed V and J ends, which lost 3 bases and 16 bases, there was a span of 16 bases. This CDR3 is built from 12 residues. The CDR3 is CASSHHSDLKYF. The DNA for the CDR3 is TGCGCCAGCAGCCACCACTCGGACTTAAAGTATTTT.

This clonotype showed up just a few times. The CDR3 spells CASSYSQTRLNQPQHF. CDR3 sequence (DNA): TGTGCCAGCAGTTACTCGCAGACAAGGCTCAATCAGCCCCAGCATTTT. The chain uses TRBV6-2 or TRBV6-3 and TRBJ1-5; D is ambiguous. Per the germline V gene, CDR1 is MNHEY and CDR2 is SVGEGT. This CDR3 has 16 amino acids. V lost 0 bases, J lost 3 bases, and 12 bases lay in between.

This clonotype was observed a few times. This chain uses TRBV9 with TRBJ1-5, with unresolved D. Looked up from germline, CDR1 is SGDLS and CDR2 is YYNGEE. The CDR3 is made up of 15 amino acids. V dropped 2 bases and J dropped 3 bases, with 12 bases sitting between them. CDR3 amino acids: CASSVGGSSNQPQHF. The CDR3 DNA reads TGTGCCAGCAGCGTGGGAGGGTCCTCCAATCAGCCCCAGCATTTT.

The chain links TRBV6-1 to TRBJ1-6, with a possible D match to TRBD1 (6 bases). Germline V gene lookup returns CDR1 MNHNS and CDR2 SASEGT. The ends were cut back, 8 bases at V and 3 bases at J, with 11 bases in the middle. This CDR3 is 14 amino acids long. CDR3 loop: CASGGAIYNSPLHF. DNA of the CDR3: TGTGCCAGCGGGGGGGCGATCTATAATTCACCCCTCCACTTT.

The chain recombines TRBV6-1 with TRBJ2-7, with D possibly called TRBD1 or TRBD2 (5 bases each). Germline V gives CDR1 MNHNS, CDR2 SASEGT. Trimming removed 5 bases from V and 2 bases from J, with 13 bases in between. CDR3 size: 14 residues. CDR3 in amino acids: CASSSGPLAYEQYF. The CDR3 nucleotides are TGTGCCAGCAGTTCGGGACCGTTGGCCTACGAGCAGTACTTC.

The chain has TRBV14 and TRBJ2-7; D gene ambiguous. Trimming shortened V by 4 bases and J by 1 base, and 11 bases separated the two germline ends. CDR3 size: 14 residues. Germline CDR1 and CDR2: SGHDN and FVKESK. The CDR3 loop reads CASSRIGISYEQYF. The CDR3 nucleotides are TGTGCCAGCAGCCGAATCGGTATTTCCTACGAGCAGTACTTC.

The chain employs TRBV6-6 and TRBJ1-4, with 7 bases matching TRBD1. The CDR3 is 18 residues long. In germline, CDR1 is MNHNY, CDR2 SVGAGI (reference sequence). V trimming: 6 bases; J trimming: 3 bases; junction bases outside the gene matches: 16. The CDR3 reads CASSKRDGTVGPNEKLFF. The CDR3 DNA is TGTGCCAGCAGCAAAAGGGACGGGACAGTCGGACCTAATGAAAAACTGTTTTTT.

The chain couples TRBV7-9 to TRBJ2-7; maybe TRBD2 (6 bases). Germline-derived CDR1 and CDR2 are SEHNR and FQNEAQ (reference sequence). The V and J ends lost 10 bases and 0 bases respectively, with 16 bases between them. The CDR3 spans 14 residues. The CDR3 nucleotides are TGTGCCACCGACTCTGGCGGGGTCTCCTACGAGCAGTACTTC. Translation: CATDSGGVSYEQYF. Filled out from reference TRBV7-9 and TRBJ2-7, the complete variable domain reads DTGVSQNPRHKITKRGQNVTFRCDPISEHNRLYWYRQTLGQGPEFLTYFQNEAQLEKSRLLSDRFSAERPKGSFSTLEIQRTEQGDSAMYLCATDSGGVSYEQYFGPGTRLTVT.

CDR3 loop: CASSPTGGMSPLHF. CDR3 in DNA: TGTGCCAGCAGCCCGACAGGGGGCATGTCACCCCTCCACTTT. The chain links TRBV7-3 to TRBJ1-6, with 10 bases lining up with TRBD1. J gave up 10 bases and V 5 bases, and 5 bases lay outside the gene matches. The CDR3 loop spans 14 amino acids. CDR1 is SGHTA, CDR2 FQGTGA, per germline.

This sequence joins TRBV27 and TRBJ2-7; D may correspond to TRBD1 or TRBD2 (5 bases each). Trimming pared 3 bases from V and 3 bases from J, leaving 18 bases between. The CDR3 has 16 amino acids. Looked up from germline, CDR1 is MNHEY and CDR2 is SMNVEV (reference sequence). The CDR3 nucleotides are TGTGCCAGCAGTTTTTACGGGGCAGTTGAGATCTACGAGCAGTACTTC. This gives the protein CASSFYGAVEIYEQYF.

This clonotype was seen once. The rearrangement uses TRBV12-3 or TRBV12-4 and TRBJ1-1, with unresolved D. The CDR3 runs 20 residues. Trimming took 1 base from V and 1 from J, leaving 25 bases between them. CDR3 in amino acids: CASSLDGLPKASRGNTEAFF. The CDR3 nucleotides are TGTGCCAGCAGTTTAGATGGCCTACCGAAGGCCTCCCGTGGGAACACTGAAGCTTTCTTT.

This clonotype was found a few times. The genes are TRBV12-3 or TRBV12-4 and TRBJ2-1, with TRBD2 matching over 11 bases. With V trimmed by 3 bases and J by 9 bases, 7 bases remained unmatched. This CDR3 has 15 amino acids. This CDR3 is CASSFSGGEVGEQFF. The CDR3 DNA sequence: TGTGCCAGCAGTTTTAGCGGGGGGGAGGTAGGTGAGCAGTTCTTC.

This chain uses TRBV29-1 with TRBJ1-1; 8 bases align to TRBD1. The CDR3 sequence is 13 residues long. Germline V lookup: CDR1 SQVTM, CDR2 ANQGSEA. V shed 7 bases and J 4 bases; nucleotides not matched to a gene: 8. This CDR3 reads CSAPTGVSTEAFF. CDR3 nucleotide sequence: TGCAGCGCTCCGACAGGGGTGAGCACTGAAGCTTTCTTT.

V gene TRBV19 combines with J gene TRBJ2-7; perhaps D is TRBD1 or TRBD2 (5 bases each). V was trimmed by 6 bases and J by 0 bases, leaving 9 bases between them. The germline V gene encodes CDR1 LNHDA and CDR2 SQIVND (reference sequence). The CDR3 extends over 13 amino acids. DNA of the CDR3: TGTGCCAGTAGACCCGGGACCTCCTACGAGCAGTACTTC. Translating it yields CASRPGTSYEQYF.